The sequence of this T cell receptor (beta chain) was determined in a study of blood T cell repertoires in COVID-19. The wider study: From the United States, Italy and Spain came samples of acute and convalescent COVID-19. Sample material is recorded as cDNA or gDNA derived from T cells, B-cell-depleted T cells, or PBMCs.

A few counts support this clone. Sequencing was performed with immunoSEQ multiplex PCR; in TCRdb, only in-frame clones are kept and a portion is missing. The sample lists over 200,000 clones; 75% to 85% were seen once. Patients in Seattle were enrolled during active infection, then followed longitudinally. The source material was peripheral blood. The receptor was derived from a young woman with COVID-19, enrolled during active disease.

CDR3 sequence reads: CASSQDSEAFF. In DNA form, the CDR3 reads TGTGCCAGCTCACAGGACAGTGAAGCTTTCTTT. The chain has TRBV18 and TRBJ1-1; D is possibly TRBD1 (6 bases). Per the germline V gene, CDR1 is KGHSH and CDR2 is LQKENI. The length of the CDR3 is 11 residues. V lost 4 bases to trimming and J lost 7 bases, with 7 bases between them.